This T cell receptor beta chain was recovered during a study of blood T cells in healthy people across ages. Primed by a sample-barcoded 5' primer and a J-beta primer mix, a second PCR proceeded for 7 to 11 cycles. With 12 random nucleotides, a template-switch adaptor tagged each individual cDNA molecule. TCRdb reprocessed the 5' RACE reads via MiXCR and lists one record per CDR3 protein. The data show about 1.4 million distinct CDR3 sequences, with roughly 64% seen just once and more than 6% held by the top ten. Comments on this clonotype: Its antigen is not identified.

Study results and limitations: Older age went with lower TCR beta diversity per million T cells, in a roughly linear way.

CDR1 MNHEY and CDR2 SVGEGT come from the germline V gene. CDR3 length equals 16 residues. V gave up 3 bases and J gave up 0 bases, with 12 bases separating them. The chain carries TRBV6-2 or TRBV6-3 and TRBJ1-5, with D possibly matching TRBD1 (6 bases). The sequence was collected from a young man in good health. Sequencing was performed on blood. The CDR3 reads CASSYGRGNSNQPQHF. In DNA form, the CDR3 reads TGTGCCAGCAGTTATGGTAGGGGGAATAGCAATCAGCCCCAGCATTTT.